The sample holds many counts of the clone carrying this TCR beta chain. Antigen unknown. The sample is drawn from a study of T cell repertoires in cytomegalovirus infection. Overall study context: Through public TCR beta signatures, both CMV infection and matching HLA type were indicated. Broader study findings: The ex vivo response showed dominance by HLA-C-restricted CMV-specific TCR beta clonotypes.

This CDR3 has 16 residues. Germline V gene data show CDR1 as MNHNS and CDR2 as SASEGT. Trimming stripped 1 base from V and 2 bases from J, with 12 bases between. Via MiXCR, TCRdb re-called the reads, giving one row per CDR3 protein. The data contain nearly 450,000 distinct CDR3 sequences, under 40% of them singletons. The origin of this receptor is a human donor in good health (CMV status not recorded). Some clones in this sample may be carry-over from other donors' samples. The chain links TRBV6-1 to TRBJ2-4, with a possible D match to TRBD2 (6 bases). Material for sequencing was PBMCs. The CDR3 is CASSEGWGETKNIQYF. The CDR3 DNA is TGTGCCAGCAGTGAAGGGTGGGGGGAGACCAAAAACATTCAGTACTTC.